This T cell receptor beta chain was recorded in a study of identical twins. Notes on the study in general: Abundant beta clonotypes from cord blood had fewer insertions, unlike memory repertoires, which showed none. Invariant cells of the MAIT and iNKT types might have partly distorted the zero-insertion analyses.

This clonotype was recorded at least ten times. The antigen is not known. Unique molecular identifiers were present on cDNA, and template switching added a universal primer site. TCRdb called the 5' RACE reads again in MiXCR, with one record for every CDR3 protein. The table records hundreds of thousands of distinct CDR3 sequences, around 7.4% of them present only once. This same sample was also part of a study on yellow fever vaccine responses in identical twins.

The TCR sequence derives from a woman younger than 35 in good health. The sequencing sample was made of PBMCs.

For the CDR3, the DNA is TGTGCCAGCAGCACCGGGACAGCTAATTCACCCCTCCACTTT. It is translated as CASSTGTANSPLHF. The chain is built from TRBV5-4 and TRBJ1-6; 7 bases are a match to TRBD1. The germline CDR1 and CDR2 sequences are SGHNT and YYREEE (reference sequence). With V trimmed by 4 bases and J by 6 bases, 4 bases remained unmatched. The CDR3 contains 14 residues.